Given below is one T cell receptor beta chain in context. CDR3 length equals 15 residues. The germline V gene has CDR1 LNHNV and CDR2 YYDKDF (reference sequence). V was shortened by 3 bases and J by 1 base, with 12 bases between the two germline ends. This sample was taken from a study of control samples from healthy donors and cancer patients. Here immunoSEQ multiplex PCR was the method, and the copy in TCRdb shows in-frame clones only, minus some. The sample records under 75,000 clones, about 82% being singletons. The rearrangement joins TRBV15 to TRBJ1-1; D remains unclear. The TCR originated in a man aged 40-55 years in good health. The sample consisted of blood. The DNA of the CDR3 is TGTGCCACCAGCAGCGGTCAGGTCGCGAACACTGAAGCTTTCTTT. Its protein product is CATSSGQVANTEAFF. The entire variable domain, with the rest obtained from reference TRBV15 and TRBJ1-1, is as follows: DAMVIQNPRYQVTQFGKPVTLSCSQTLNHNVMYWYQQKSSQAPKLLFHYYDKDFNNEADTPDNFQSRRPNTSFCFLDIRSPGLGDTAMYLCATSSGQVANTEAFFGQGTRLTVV.